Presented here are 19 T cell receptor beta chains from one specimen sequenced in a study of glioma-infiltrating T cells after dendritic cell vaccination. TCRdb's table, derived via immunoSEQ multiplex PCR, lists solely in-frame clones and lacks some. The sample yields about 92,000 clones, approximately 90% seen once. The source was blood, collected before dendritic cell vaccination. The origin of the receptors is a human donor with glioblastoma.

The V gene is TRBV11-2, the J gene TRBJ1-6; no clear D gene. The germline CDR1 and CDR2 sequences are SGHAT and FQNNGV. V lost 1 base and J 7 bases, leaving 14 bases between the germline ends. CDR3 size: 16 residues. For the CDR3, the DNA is TGTGCCAGCAGCTTAGTAACCAACGAGAAGAATTCACCCCTCCACTTT. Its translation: CASSLVTNEKNSPLHF.

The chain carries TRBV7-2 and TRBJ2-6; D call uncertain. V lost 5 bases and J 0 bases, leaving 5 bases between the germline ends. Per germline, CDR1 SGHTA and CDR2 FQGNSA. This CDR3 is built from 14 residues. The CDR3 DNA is TGTGCCAGCAGCACTTCCTCTGGGGCCAACGTCCTGACTTTC. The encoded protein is CASSTSSGANVLTF.

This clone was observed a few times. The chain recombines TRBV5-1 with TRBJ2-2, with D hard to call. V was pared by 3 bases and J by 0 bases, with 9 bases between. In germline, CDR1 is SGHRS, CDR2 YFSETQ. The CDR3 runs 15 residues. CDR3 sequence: CASSSHGPNTGELFF. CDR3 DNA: TGCGCCAGCAGCTCCCATGGCCCGAACACCGGGGAGCTGTTTTTT.

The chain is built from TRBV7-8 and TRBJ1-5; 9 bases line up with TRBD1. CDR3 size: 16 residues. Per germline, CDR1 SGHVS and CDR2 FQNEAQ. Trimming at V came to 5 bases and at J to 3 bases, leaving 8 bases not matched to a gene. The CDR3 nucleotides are TGTGCCAGCAGCACGAAACAGGGGGCCGACAATCAGCCCCAGCATTTT. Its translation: CASSTKQGADNQPQHF.

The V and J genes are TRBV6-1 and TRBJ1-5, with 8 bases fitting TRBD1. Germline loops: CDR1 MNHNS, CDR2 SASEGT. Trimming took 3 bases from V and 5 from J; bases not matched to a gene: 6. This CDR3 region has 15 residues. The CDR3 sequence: CASSDMDRAHQPQHF. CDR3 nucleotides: TGTGCCAGCAGTGACATGGACAGGGCCCATCAGCCCCAGCATTTT.

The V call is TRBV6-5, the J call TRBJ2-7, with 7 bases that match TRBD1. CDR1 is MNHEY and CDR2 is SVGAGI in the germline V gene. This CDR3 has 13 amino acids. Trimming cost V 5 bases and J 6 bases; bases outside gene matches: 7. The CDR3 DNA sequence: TGTGCCAGCAGTACCCTACAGGGGCTCGAGCAGTACTTC. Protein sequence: CASSTLQGLEQYF.

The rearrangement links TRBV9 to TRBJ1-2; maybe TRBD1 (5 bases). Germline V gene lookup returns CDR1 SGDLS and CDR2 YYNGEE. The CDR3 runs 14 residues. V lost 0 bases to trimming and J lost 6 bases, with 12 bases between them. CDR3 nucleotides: TGTGCCAGCAGCGTAGTAGGTCAGGGTGATGGCTACACCTTC. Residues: CASSVVGQGDGYTF.

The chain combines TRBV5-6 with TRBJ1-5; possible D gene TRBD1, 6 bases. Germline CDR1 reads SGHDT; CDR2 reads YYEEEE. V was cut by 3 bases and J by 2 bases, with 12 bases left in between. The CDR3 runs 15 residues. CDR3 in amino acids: CASSSYNRGNQPQHF. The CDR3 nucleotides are TGTGCCAGCAGCTCTTATAACAGGGGCAATCAGCCCCAGCATTTT.

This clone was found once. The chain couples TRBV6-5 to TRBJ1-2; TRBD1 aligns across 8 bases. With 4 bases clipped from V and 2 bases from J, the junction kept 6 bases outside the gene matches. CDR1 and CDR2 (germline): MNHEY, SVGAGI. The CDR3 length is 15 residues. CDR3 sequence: CASSFGTGGNYGYTF. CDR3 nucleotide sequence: TGTGCCAGCAGTTTCGGAACAGGGGGAAACTATGGCTACACCTTC.

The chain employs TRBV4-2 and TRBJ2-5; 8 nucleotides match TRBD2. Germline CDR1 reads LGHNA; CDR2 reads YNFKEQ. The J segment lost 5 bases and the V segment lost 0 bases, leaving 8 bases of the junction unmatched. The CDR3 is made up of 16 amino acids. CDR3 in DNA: TGTGCCAGCAGCCAAGACCCGGGGACTAGTCGGGAGACCCAGTACTTC. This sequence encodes CASSQDPGTSRETQYF.

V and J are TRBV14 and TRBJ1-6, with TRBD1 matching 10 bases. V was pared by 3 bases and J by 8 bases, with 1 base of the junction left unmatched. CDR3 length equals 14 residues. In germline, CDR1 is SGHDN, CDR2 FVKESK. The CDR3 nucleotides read TGTGCCAGCAGCCAGGGGACAGGGGATTCACCCCTCCACTTT. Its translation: CASSQGTGDSPLHF.

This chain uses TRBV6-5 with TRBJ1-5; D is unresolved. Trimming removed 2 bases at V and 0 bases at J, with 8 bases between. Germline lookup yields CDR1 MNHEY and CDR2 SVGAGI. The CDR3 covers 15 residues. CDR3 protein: CASSYQQYSNQPQHF. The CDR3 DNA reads TGTGCCAGCAGTTACCAACAGTATAGCAATCAGCCCCAGCATTTT.

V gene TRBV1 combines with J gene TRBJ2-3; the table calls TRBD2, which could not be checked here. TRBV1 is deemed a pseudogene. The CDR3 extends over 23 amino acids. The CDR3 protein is CTSSQDPPRVRTSGGACTDTQYF. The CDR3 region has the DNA TGCACCAGCAGCCAAGATCCCCCCCGTGTTAGGACTAGCGGGGGGGCCTGCACAGATACGCAGTATTTT.

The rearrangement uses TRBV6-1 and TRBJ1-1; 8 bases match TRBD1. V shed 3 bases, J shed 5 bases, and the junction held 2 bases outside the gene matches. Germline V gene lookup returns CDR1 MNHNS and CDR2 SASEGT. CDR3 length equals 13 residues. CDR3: CASSDRGPTEAFF. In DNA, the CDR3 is TGTGCCAGCAGTGACAGGGGGCCGACTGAAGCTTTCTTT.

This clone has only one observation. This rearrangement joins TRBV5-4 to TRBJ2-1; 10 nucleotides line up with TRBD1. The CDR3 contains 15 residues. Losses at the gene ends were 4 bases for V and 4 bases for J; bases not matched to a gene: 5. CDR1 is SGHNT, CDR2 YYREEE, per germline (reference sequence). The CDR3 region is CASSDGTGAYNEQFF. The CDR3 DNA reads TGTGCCAGCAGCGACGGGACAGGGGCATACAATGAGCAGTTCTTC.

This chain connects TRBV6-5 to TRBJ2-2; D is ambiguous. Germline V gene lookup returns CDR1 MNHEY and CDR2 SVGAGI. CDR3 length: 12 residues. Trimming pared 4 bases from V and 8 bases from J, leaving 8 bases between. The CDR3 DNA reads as TGTGCCAGCAGTTCCAGGCCTGGGGAGCTGTTTTTT. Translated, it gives CASSSRPGELFF.

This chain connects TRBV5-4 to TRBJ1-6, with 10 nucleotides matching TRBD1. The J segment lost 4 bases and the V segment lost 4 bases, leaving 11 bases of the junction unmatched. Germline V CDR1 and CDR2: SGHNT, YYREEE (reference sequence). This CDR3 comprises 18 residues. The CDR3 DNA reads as TGTGCCAGCAGCCCAGGAACCGGGACAGGGGCTTATAATTCACCCCTCCACTTT. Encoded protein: CASSPGTGTGAYNSPLHF.

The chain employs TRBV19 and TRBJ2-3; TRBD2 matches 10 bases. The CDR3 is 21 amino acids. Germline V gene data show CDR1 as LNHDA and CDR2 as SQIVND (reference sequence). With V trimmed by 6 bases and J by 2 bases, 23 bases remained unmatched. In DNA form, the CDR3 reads TGTGCCAGTAGCCTAAGCCTTGGGCTAGCGGGAGAGGGAGGGGCCACAGATACGCAGTATTTT. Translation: CASSLSLGLAGEGGATDTQYF. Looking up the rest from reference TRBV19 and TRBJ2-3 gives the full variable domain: DGGITQSPKYLFRKEGQNVTLSCEQNLNHDAMYWYRQDPGQGLRLIYYSQIVNDFQKGDIAEGYSVSREKKESFPLTVTSAQKNPTAFYLCASSLSLGLAGEGGATDTQYFGPGTRLTVL.

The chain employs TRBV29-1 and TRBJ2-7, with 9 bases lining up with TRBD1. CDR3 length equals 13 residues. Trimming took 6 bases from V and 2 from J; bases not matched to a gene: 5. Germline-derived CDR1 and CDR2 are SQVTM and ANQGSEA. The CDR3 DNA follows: TGCAGCGTCCGGGACAGGGTCACCTACGAGCAGTACTTC. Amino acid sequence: CSVRDRVTYEQYF.